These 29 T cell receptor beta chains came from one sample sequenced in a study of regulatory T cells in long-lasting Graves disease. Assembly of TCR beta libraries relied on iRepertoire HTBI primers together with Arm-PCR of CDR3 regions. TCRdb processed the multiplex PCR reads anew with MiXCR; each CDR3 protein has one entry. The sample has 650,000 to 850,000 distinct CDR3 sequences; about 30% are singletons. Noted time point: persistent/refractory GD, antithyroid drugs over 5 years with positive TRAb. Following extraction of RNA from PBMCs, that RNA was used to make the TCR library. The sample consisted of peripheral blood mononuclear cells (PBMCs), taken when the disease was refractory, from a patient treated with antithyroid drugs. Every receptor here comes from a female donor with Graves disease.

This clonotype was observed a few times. CDR3 DNA sequence: TGCAGCGTTGAGAGTAAAGGCCTAGCGGGCTTATACACCGGGGAGCTGTTTTTT. It encodes CSVESKGLAGLYTGELFF. The V call is TRBV29-1, the J call TRBJ2-2, with TRBD2 matching 8 bases. This CDR3 spans 18 amino acids. The trim removed 3 bases at V and 3 bases at J, leaving 15 bases unmatched. Germline CDR1 reads SQVTM; CDR2 reads ANQGSEA.

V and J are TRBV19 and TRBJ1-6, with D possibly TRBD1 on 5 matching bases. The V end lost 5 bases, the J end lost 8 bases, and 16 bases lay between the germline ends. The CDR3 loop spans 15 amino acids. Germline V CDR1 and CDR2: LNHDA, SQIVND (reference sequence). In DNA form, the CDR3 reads TGTGCCAGTAGTCCCAGCGGGACTTCCTATTCACCCCTCCACTTT. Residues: CASSPSGTSYSPLHF.

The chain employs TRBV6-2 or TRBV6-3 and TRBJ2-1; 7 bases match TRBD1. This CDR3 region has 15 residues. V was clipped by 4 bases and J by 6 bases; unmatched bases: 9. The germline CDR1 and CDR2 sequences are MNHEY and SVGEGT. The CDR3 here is CASSSTTGSGNEQFF. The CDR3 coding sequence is TGTGCCAGCAGTTCCACGACAGGGTCCGGCAATGAGCAGTTCTTC.

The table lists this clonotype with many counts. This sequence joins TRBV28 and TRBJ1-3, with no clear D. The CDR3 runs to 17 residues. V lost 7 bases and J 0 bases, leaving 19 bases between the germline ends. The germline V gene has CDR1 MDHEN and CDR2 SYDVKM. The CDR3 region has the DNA TGTGCCAGCAACGAGAGGAGGGATCAGTTCTCTGGAAACACCATATATTTT. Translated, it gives CASNERRDQFSGNTIYF. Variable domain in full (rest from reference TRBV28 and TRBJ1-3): DVKVTQSSRYLVKRTGEKVFLECVQDMDHENMFWYRQDPGLGLRLIYFSYDVKMKEKGDIPEGYSVSREKKERFSLILESASTNQTSMYLCASNERRDQFSGNTIYFGEGSWLTVV.

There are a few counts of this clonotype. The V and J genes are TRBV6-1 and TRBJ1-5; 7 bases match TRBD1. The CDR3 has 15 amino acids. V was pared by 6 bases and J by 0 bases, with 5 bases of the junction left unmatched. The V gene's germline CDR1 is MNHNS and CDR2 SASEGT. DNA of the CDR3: TGTGCCAGCAGGGACAGGCGATATAGCAATCAGCCCCAGCATTTT. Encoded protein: CASRDRRYSNQPQHF.

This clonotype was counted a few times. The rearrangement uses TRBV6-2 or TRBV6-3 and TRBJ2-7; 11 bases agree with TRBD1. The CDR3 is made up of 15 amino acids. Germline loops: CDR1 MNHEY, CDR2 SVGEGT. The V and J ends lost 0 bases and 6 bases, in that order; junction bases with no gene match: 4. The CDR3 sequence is CASSYSRTGGREQYF. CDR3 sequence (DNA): TGTGCCAGCAGTTACTCAAGGACAGGGGGCCGCGAGCAGTACTTC.

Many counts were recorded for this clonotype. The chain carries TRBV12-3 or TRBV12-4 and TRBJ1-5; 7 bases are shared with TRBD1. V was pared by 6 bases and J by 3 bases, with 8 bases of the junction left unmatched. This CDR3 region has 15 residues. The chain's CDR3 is CASSQTGSTNQPQHF. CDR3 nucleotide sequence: TGTGCCAGCAGCCAGACAGGGAGTACCAATCAGCCCCAGCATTTT.

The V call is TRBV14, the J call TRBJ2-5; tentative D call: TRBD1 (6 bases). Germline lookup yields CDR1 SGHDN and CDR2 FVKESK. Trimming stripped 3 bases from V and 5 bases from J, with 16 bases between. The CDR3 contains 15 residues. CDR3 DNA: TGTGCCAGCAGCCAGGCCCTTACAGGGTTGGAGACCCAGTACTTC. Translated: CASSQALTGLETQYF.

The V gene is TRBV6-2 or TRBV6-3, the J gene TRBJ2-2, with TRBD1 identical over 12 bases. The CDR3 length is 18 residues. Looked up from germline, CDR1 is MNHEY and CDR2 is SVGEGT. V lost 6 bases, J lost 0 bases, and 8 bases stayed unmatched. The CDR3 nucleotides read TGTGCCAGCAGAGTTCGGGACAGGGGGCGGGCGAACACCGGGGAGCTGTTTTTT. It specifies CASRVRDRGRANTGELFF.

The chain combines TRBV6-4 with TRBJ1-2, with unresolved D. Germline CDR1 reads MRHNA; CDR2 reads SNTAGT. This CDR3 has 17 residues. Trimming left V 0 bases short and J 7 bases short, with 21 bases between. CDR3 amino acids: CASSDSKSGTLVGGYTF. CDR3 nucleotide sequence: TGTGCCAGCAGTGACTCGAAATCGGGTACTCTCGTGGGTGGCTACACCTTC.

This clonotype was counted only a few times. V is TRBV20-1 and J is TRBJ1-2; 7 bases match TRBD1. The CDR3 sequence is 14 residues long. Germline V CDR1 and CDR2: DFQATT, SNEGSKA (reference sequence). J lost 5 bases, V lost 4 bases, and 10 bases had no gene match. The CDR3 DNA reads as TGCAGTGCTACCTTGACAGGGAATGCTTATGGCTACACCTTC. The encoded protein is CSATLTGNAYGYTF.

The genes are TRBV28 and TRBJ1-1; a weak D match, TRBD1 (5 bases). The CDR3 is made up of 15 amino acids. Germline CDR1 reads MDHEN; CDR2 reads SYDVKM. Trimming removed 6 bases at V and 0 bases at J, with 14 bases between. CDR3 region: CASSRQTLMNTEAFF. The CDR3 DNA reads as TGTGCCAGCAGCAGACAGACACTTATGAACACTGAAGCTTTCTTT.

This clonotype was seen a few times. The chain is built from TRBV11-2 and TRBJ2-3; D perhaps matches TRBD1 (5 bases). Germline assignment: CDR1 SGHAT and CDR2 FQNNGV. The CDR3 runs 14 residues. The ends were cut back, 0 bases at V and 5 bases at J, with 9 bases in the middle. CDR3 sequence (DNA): TGTGCCAGCAGCTTAGACAGGGTTCAAGATACGCAGTATTTT. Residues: CASSLDRVQDTQYF. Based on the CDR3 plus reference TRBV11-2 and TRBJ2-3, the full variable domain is EAGVAQSPRYKIIEKRQSVAFWCNPISGHATLYWYQQILGQGPKLLIQFQNNGVVDDSQLPKDRFSAERLKGVDSTLKIQPAKLEDSAVYLCASSLDRVQDTQYFGPGTRLTVL.

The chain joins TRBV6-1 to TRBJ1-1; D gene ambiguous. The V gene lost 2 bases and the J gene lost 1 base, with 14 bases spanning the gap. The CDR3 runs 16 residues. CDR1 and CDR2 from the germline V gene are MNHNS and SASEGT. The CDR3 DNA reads TGTGCCAGCAGTGAATTCATCGTCGAAAGGAACACTGAAGCTTTCTTT. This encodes CASSEFIVERNTEAFF.

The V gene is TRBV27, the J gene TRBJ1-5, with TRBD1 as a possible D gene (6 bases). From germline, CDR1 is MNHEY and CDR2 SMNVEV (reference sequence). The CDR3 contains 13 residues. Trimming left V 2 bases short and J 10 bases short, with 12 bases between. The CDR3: CASSLAGHLPQHF. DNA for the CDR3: TGTGCCAGCAGTTTAGCGGGACACCTTCCCCAGCATTTT.

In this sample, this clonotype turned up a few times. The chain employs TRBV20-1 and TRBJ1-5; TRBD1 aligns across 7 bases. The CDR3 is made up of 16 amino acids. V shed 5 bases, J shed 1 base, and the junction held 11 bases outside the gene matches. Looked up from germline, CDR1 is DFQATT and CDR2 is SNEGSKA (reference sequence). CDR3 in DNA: TGCAGTGCTTATAAGCTCCAGGGGGACAGCAATCAGCCCCAGCATTTT. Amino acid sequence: CSAYKLQGDSNQPQHF.

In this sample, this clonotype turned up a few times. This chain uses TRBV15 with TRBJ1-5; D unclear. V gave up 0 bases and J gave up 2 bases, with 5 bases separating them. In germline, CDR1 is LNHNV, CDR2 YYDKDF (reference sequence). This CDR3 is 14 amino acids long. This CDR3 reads CATSRDVGNQPQHF. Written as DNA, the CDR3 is TGTGCCACCAGCAGAGATGTCGGCAATCAGCCCCAGCATTTT.

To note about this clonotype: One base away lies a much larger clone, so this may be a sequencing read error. The CDR3 loop reads CASSEARGVYGHTF. The CDR3 coding sequence is TGTGCCAGCAGTGAAGCGCGGGGGGTGTATGGCCACACCTTC. The chain links TRBV2 to TRBJ1-2; tentatively, D is TRBD1 (5 bases). CDR1 and CDR2 (germline): SNHLY, FYNNEI. The CDR3 is made up of 14 amino acids.

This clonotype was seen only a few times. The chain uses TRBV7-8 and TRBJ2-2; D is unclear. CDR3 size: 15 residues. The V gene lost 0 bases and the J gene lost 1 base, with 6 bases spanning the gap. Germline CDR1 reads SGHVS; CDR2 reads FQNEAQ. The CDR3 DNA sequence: TGTGCCAGCAGCTTAGCGAGCTGGAACACCGGGGAGCTGTTTTTT. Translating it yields CASSLASWNTGELFF.

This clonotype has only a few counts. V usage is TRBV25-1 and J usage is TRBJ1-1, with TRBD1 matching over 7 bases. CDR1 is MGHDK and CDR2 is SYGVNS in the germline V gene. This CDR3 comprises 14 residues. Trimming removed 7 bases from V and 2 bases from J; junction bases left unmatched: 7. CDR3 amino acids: CASIETGLNTEAFF. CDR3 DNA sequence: TGTGCCAGCATAGAGACAGGGTTAAACACTGAAGCTTTCTTT.

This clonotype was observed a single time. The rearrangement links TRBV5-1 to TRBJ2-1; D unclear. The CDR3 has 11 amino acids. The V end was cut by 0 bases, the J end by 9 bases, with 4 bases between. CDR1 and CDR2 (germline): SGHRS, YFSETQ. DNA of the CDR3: TGCGCCAGCAGCTTGGCAGTTGAGCAGTTCTTC. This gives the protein CASSLAVEQFF.

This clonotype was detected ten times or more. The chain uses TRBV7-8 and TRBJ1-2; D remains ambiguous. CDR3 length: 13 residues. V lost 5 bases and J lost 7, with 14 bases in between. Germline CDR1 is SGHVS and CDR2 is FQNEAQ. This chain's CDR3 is CASSPTTGVGYTF. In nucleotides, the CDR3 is TGTGCCAGCAGCCCGACCACTGGGGTTGGCTACACCTTC.

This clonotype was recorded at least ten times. The CDR3 DNA reads TGTGCCAGCAGCCAATCCGGGAACAATCAGCCCCAGCATTTT. Translation: CASSQSGNNQPQHF. The chain combines TRBV3-1 with TRBJ1-5; D unclear. The length of the CDR3 is 14 residues. Trimming removed 2 bases at V and 3 bases at J, with 8 bases between. CDR1 is LGHDT and CDR2 is YNNKEL in the germline V gene (reference sequence).

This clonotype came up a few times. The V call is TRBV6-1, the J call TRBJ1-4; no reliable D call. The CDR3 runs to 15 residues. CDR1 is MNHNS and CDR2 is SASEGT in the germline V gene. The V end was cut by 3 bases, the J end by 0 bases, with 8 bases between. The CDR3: CASSDRSATNEKLFF. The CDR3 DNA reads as TGTGCCAGCAGTGACCGGTCAGCAACTAATGAAAAACTGTTTTTT.

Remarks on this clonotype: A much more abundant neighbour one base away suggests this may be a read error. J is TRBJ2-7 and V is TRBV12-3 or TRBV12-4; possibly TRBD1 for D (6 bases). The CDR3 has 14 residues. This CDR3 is CASKENGQTYERYF. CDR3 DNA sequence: TGTGCCAGCAAAGAAAATGGACAGACCTACGAGCGGTACTTC.

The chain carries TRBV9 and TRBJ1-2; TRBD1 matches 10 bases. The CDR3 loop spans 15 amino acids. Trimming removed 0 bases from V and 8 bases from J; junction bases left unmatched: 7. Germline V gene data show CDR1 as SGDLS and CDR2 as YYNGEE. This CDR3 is CASSVVGTGVGGYTF. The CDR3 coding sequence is TGTGCCAGCAGCGTAGTTGGGACAGGGGTTGGAGGCTACACCTTC.

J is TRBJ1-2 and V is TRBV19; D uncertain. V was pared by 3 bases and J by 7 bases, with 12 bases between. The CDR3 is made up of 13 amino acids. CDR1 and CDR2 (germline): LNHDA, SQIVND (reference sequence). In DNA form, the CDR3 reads TGTGCCAGTAGTATTTCTCCAAACCGTGGCTACACCTTC. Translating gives CASSISPNRGYTF.

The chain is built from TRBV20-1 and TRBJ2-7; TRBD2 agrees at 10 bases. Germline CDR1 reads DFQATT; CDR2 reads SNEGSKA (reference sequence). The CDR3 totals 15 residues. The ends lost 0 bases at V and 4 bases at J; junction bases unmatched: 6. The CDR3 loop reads CSARDGASGRYEQYF. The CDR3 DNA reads TGCAGTGCTAGAGATGGTGCTAGCGGGAGATACGAGCAGTACTTC.

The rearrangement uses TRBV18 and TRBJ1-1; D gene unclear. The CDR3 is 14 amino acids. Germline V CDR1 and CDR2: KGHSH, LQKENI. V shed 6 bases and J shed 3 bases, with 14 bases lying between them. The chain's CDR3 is CASSSIVRDTEAFF. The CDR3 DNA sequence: TGTGCCAGCTCCTCGATCGTAAGGGACACTGAAGCTTTCTTT.